Listed below are T cell receptor beta chains from one sample, sequenced in a study of T cell responses to AZD1222 COVID-19 vaccine. TCRdb keeps only in-frame clones here, not all; method: immunoSEQ multiplex PCR. The sample records approximately 130,000 clones, approximately 94% being singletons. The starting material was peripheral blood, obtained on day 0 of AZD1222 vaccination. All receptors come from an adult in good health. The CDR3 runs from the conserved cysteine through the conserved F or W. The D gene is left open where the match is weak.

V	J	D	CDR3
TRBV15	TRBJ1-5	-	CVGEEGLQPQHF
TRBV19	TRBJ1-5	TRBD1	CASSDDGQDLNQPQHF
TRBV5-1	TRBJ2-1	TRBD2	CASSLGLTSGLTYNEQFF
TRBV19	TRBJ2-7	-	CASSHGNTGEQYF
TRBV19	TRBJ1-3	-	CASSTPPRGLGNTIYF
TRBV9	TRBJ2-2	-	CASSVATGRTGELFF
TRBV5-1	TRBJ2-2	-	CASSLAEGSTGELFF
TRBV28	TRBJ1-6	TRBD1	CASRRPRTGGTNSPLHF
TRBV28	TRBJ1-5	TRBD1	CASSPGTGGLMPQHF
TRBV29-1	TRBJ1-5	-	CSVVPGGTGNQPQHF
TRBV5-1	TRBJ2-5	-	CASSLEGPLRQTQYF
TRBV28	TRBJ1-1	-	CASSLGGRVSFF
TRBV3-1/TRBV3-2	TRBJ2-5	-	CASYKAREQETQYF